These 14 T cell receptor beta chains share one sample of origin, sequenced in a study of CD8 T cells in ankylosing spondylitis (dated by TCRdb to 2017 to 2019). Library construction relied on 5' RACE. Sequenced using an Illumina HiSeq 2500. TCRdb passed the public sequencing reads through fastp at Q25 and MiXCR, retaining productive beta sequences. Identical CDR3 protein sequences are pooled into one entry, listed with their most common genes and DNA. This sample gives about 120,000 distinct CDR3 sequences in total; about an eighth of them show up just once. Just under 3% of the sample is in the top ten clones. The sequencing sample was made of blood, either unsorted or a sorted T cell fraction (not recorded which). Receptor source: a female donor with ankylosing spondylitis or in good health (not recorded which).

This clonotype was observed at least ten times. The chain combines TRBV20-1 with TRBJ2-5; TRBD2 matches 9 bases. Germline V lookup: CDR1 DFQATT, CDR2 SNEGSKA (reference sequence). This CDR3 region has 13 residues. After removal of 8 bases from V and 5 bases from J, the junction contained 9 bases not matched to a gene. As DNA, the CDR3 is TGCAGTCTGCGAGCGGGAGGAAGTGAGACCCAGTACTTC. Protein product: CSLRAGGSETQYF.

This clonotype has a count of ten or more. The V call is TRBV5-1, the J call TRBJ1-2; D call uncertain. Germline values: CDR1 SGHRS, CDR2 YFSETQ. The CDR3 runs 15 residues. V was pared by 4 bases and J by 3 bases, with 16 bases between. The DNA for the CDR3 is TGCGCCAGCAGCCGGTTTCCGGGCGGCGACTATGGCTACACCTTC. The encoded protein is CASSRFPGGDYGYTF. Full variable domain (remainder filled in from reference TRBV5-1 and TRBJ1-2): KAGVTQTPRYLIKTRGQQVTLSCSPISGHRSVSWYQQTPGQGLQFLFEYFSETQRNKGNFPGRFSGRQFSNSRSEMNVSTLELGDSALYLCASSRFPGGDYGYTFGSGTRLTVV.

This clonotype was counted ten times or more. This chain uses TRBV27 with TRBJ2-3, with D maybe TRBD1 (5 bases). V was shortened by 4 bases and J by 0 bases, with 14 bases between the two germline ends. Germline CDR1 is MNHEY and CDR2 is SMNVEV (reference sequence). The CDR3 runs to 16 residues. The CDR3 protein is CASSWKGWSSTDTQYF. The DNA of the CDR3 is TGTGCCAGCAGTTGGAAGGGGTGGTCTAGCACAGATACGCAGTATTTT.

The rearrangement uses TRBV20-1 and TRBJ1-6; tentatively, D is TRBD1 (5 bases). Trimming stripped 6 bases from V and 8 bases from J, with 17 bases between. Germline V gene data show CDR1 as DFQATT and CDR2 as SNEGSKA (reference sequence). This CDR3 is built from 14 residues. Here the CDR3 DNA reads TGCAGTGCCAAACCGGGACTGGGGGATTCACCCCTCCACTTT. Translated, it gives CSAKPGLGDSPLHF.

This clonotype was picked up many times. The rearrangement joins TRBV12-3 or TRBV12-4 to TRBJ1-6; D remains ambiguous. This CDR3 comprises 12 residues. Trimming pared 7 bases from V and 7 bases from J, leaving 8 bases between. The CDR3 sequence is CASTAANSPLHF. CDR3 DNA: TGTGCCAGCACCGCGGCAAATTCACCCCTCCACTTT.

This clonotype was observed many times. V usage is TRBV4-1 and J usage is TRBJ2-2; the match to TRBD2 covers 7 bases. The V segment lost 5 bases and the J segment 4 bases; nucleotides outside the gene matches: 13. This CDR3 comprises 17 residues. Germline loops: CDR1 MGHRA, CDR2 YSYEKL. CDR3 nucleotides: TGCGCCAGCAGCACGCGGCGAAGCGGGAATAGCACCGGGGAGCTGTTTTTT. It is translated as CASSTRRSGNSTGELFF.

This clonotype was counted between two and nine times. The gene calls are TRBV11-2 and TRBJ1-2; D gene uncertain. With 5 bases removed from V and 4 bases from J, the gap between germline ends came to 11 bases. This CDR3 region has 13 residues. Germline CDR1 is SGHAT and CDR2 is FQNNGV. DNA for the CDR3: TGTGCCAGCAGCACCGTGCAGTTCTATGGCTACACCTTC. Amino acids: CASSTVQFYGYTF. Using reference TRBV11-2 and TRBJ1-2 for the parts outside the CDR3, the full variable domain is EAGVAQSPRYKIIEKRQSVAFWCNPISGHATLYWYQQILGQGPKLLIQFQNNGVVDDSQLPKDRFSAERLKGVDSTLKIQPAKLEDSAVYLCASSTVQFYGYTFGSGTRLTVV.

On this clonotype itself: The junction differs from germline at one of its ends, possibly a read error. CDR3 DNA sequence: TGTGCCGGCAGTTTATTCTCCTCTAGCAATCAGCCCCAGCATTTT. It codes for CAGSLFSSSNQPQHF. The chain links TRBV28 to TRBJ1-5, with D hard to call. Germline values: CDR1 MDHEN, CDR2 SYDVKM. CDR3 length: 15 amino acids.

This clonotype was detected once. Just one base apart from a much larger clone, this may be a read error. V is TRBV15 and J is TRBJ2-3; D perhaps matches TRBD2 (6 bases). The CDR3 length is 13 residues. CDR1 and CDR2 from the germline V gene are LNHNV and YYDKDF (reference sequence). CDR3 nucleotides: TGTGCCACCAGCAGTGGACTACCAGATCCGCAGTATTTT. It is translated as CATSSGLPDPQYF. The variable domain in full, completed from reference TRBV15 and TRBJ2-3, reads DAMVIQNPRYQVTQFGKPVTLSCSQTLNHNVMYWYQQKSSQAPKLLFHYYDKDFNNEADTPDNFQSRRPNTSFCFLDIRSPGLGDTAMYLCATSSGLPDPQYFGPGTRLTVL.

The chain couples TRBV7-2 to TRBJ1-5; the match to TRBD1 covers 8 bases. V shed 2 bases and J 3 bases; nucleotides not matched to a gene: 9. This CDR3 is built from 17 residues. CDR1 is SGHTA and CDR2 is FQGNSA in the germline V gene. In DNA form, the CDR3 reads TGTGCCAGCAGCTTAAGTAGGACAGGGACCGTCAATCAGCCCCAGCATTTT. It is translated as CASSLSRTGTVNQPQHF. Together with reference TRBV7-2 and TRBJ1-5, the CDR3 gives the full variable domain: GAGVSQSPSNKVTEKGKDVELRCDPISGHTALYWYRQSLGQGLEFLIYFQGNSAPDKSGLPSDRFSAERTGGSVSTLTIQRTQQEDSAVYLCASSLSRTGTVNQPQHFGDGTRLSIL.

J is TRBJ2-2 and V is TRBV28; 15 positions agree with TRBD2. From germline, CDR1 is MDHEN and CDR2 SYDVKM. Trimming at V came to 4 bases and at J to 7 bases, leaving 4 bases not matched to a gene. The CDR3 is made up of 16 amino acids. The CDR3 DNA sequence: TGTGCCAGCAGTTCGGGACTAGCGGGGGGTCTCGGGGAGCTGTTTTTT. This sequence encodes CASSSGLAGGLGELFF.

This clonotype was detected many times. J is TRBJ1-6 and V is TRBV12-3 or TRBV12-4; D call uncertain. With 6 bases removed from V and 6 bases from J, the gap between germline ends came to 9 bases. CDR3 length: 13 amino acids. CDR3 protein: CASSAASNSPLHF. The CDR3 DNA reads TGTGCCAGCAGCGCCGCATCTAATTCACCCCTCCACTTT.

The chain has TRBV5-1 and TRBJ2-1; D perhaps matches TRBD1 (8 bases). The V end was cut by 2 bases, the J end by 8 bases, with 17 bases between. The CDR3 has 15 amino acids. Germline CDR1 SGHRS, CDR2 YFSETQ. This CDR3 reads CASSFGQGAGDEQFF. CDR3 bases: TGCGCCAGCAGCTTCGGGCAGGGGGCGGGAGATGAGCAGTTCTTC.

The chain uses TRBV5-1 and TRBJ2-7, with D perhaps TRBD1 or TRBD2 (5 bases each). With 0 bases removed from V and 5 bases from J, the gap between germline ends came to 12 bases. Germline V gene lookup returns CDR1 SGHRS and CDR2 YFSETQ. CDR3 length: 14 residues. The CDR3 is CASSLAWGLDEQYF. CDR3 coding DNA: TGCGCCAGCAGCTTGGCATGGGGGTTGGACGAGCAGTACTTC.